The 2 T cell receptor beta chains reported below all come from one sample, sequenced in a study. TCRdb recomputed calls from the 5' RACE reads with MiXCR, one row per CDR3 protein. The table records about 32,000 distinct CDR3 sequences, approximately 25% of them present only once. The sequencing sample was made of memory CD4+ T cells sorted from blood. Subset indicated: memory CD4+ T cells, CD4+CD45RO+CD25-. These receptors all come from a female donor with breast cancer.

This clonotype was seen ten or more times. The genes are TRBV4-1 and TRBJ2-5; 11 positions agree with TRBD2. This CDR3 is built from 18 residues. V lost 3 bases, J lost 5 bases, and 14 bases stayed unmatched. Germline V gives CDR1 MGHRA, CDR2 YSYEKL. The chain's CDR3 is CASSQSLAGGRVWETQYF. In DNA, the CDR3 is TGCGCCAGCAGCCAGAGTCTAGCGGGGGGCCGAGTCTGGGAGACCCAGTACTTC.

This clonotype was detected many times. The V call is TRBV9, the J call TRBJ2-7, with D perhaps TRBD1 (5 bases). The CDR3 is 15 residues long. The V end lost 4 bases, the J end lost 1 base, and 15 bases lay between the germline ends. The germline CDR1 and CDR2 sequences are SGDLS and YYNGEE. The CDR3 reads CASSPTPTGSYEQYF. The CDR3 DNA reads TGTGCCAGCAGCCCTACCCCAACAGGATCCTACGAGCAGTACTTC. The variable domain in full, with the rest retrieved from reference TRBV9 and TRBJ2-7, is DSGVTQTPKHLITATGQRVTLRCSPRSGDLSVYWYQQSLDQGLQFLIQYYNGEERAKGNILERFSAQQFPDLHSELNLSSLELGDSALYFCASSPTPTGSYEQYFGPGTRLTVT.